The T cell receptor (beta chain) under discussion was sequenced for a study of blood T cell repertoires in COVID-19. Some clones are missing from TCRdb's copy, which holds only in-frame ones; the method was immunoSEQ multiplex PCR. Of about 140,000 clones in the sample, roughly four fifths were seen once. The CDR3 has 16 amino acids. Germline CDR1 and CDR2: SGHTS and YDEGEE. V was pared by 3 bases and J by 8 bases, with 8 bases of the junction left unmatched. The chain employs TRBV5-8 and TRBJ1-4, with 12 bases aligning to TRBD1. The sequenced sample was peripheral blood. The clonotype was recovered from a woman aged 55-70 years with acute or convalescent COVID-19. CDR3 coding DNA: TGTGCCAGCAGCTCGGCCACCGGGACAGGGGGCGAAAAACTGTTTTTT. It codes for CASSSATGTGGEKLFF.